This TCR beta chain was documented in a study of cytomegalovirus exposure and HLA in healthy donors. Trimming took off 7 bases at V and 1 base at J, with 13 bases between the two ends. Germline values: CDR1 SNHLY, CDR2 FYNNEI. The CDR3 runs to 14 residues. Both 60 Vbeta primers and 13 Jbeta primers went into the PCR. TCRdb's copy holds only in-frame clones and misses some; the assay was immunoSEQ multiplex PCR. The sample records fewer than 250,000 clones, roughly 80% being singletons. Sequencing input: PBMCs. The sequence derives from a girl aged 10 to 17 in good health and CMV-seronegative. The chain couples TRBV2 to TRBJ1-1, with TRBD1 as a possible D gene (6 bases). The CDR3 here is CASTRGQQNTEAFF. The CDR3 DNA reads as TGTGCCAGCACGCGTGGACAGCAGAACACTGAAGCTTTCTTT.